This entry lists 18 T cell receptor beta chains sequenced from one sample in a study of blood T cell repertoires in COVID-19. Sequenced by immunoSEQ multiplex PCR; TCRdb stores in-frame clones only, minus some. The data show some 200,000 clones, approximately 90% seen once. The specimen sequenced was peripheral blood. Receptors were obtained from a man older than 75 with acute or convalescent COVID-19.

This chain uses TRBV6-5 with TRBJ2-5; 12 bases are shared with TRBD1. V was clipped by 0 bases and J by 4 bases; unmatched bases: 3. The CDR3 runs to 16 residues. The germline CDR1 and CDR2 sequences are MNHEY and SVGAGI. The CDR3 loop reads CASSYSGTGGLETQYF. The CDR3, as DNA: TGTGCCAGCAGTTACTCCGGGACAGGGGGCCTAGAGACCCAGTACTTC.

This chain connects TRBV4-1 to TRBJ1-1; 10 bases align to TRBD1. J lost 10 bases, V lost 5 bases, and 7 bases had no gene match. CDR3 length: 13 amino acids. CDR1 is MGHRA and CDR2 is YSYEKL in the germline V gene. This chain's CDR3 is CASSGQGDPRAFF. The CDR3, as DNA: TGCGCCAGCAGCGGACAGGGGGACCCACGAGCTTTCTTT.

The chain links TRBV7-9 to TRBJ2-7, with D perhaps matching TRBD2 (6 bases). V was shortened by 1 base and J by 4 bases, with 14 bases between the two germline ends. Germline loops: CDR1 SEHNR, CDR2 FQNEAQ (reference sequence). This CDR3 has 15 amino acids. The CDR3 spells CASSLGQVEGYEQYV. CDR3 bases: TGTGCCAGCAGCTTAGGCCAAGTGGAGGGGTACGAGCAGTACGTC.

The V and J genes are TRBV5-6 and TRBJ2-1; no definite D call. CDR1 SGHDT and CDR2 YYEEEE come from the germline V gene. V shed 2 bases and J shed 7 bases, with 13 bases lying between them. The CDR3 is 14 residues long. CDR3 protein: CASSFPPQKNEQFF. Written as DNA, the CDR3 is TGTGCCAGCAGCTTTCCACCTCAGAAGAATGAGCAGTTCTTC.

The chain has TRBV6-1 and TRBJ1-5; 11 bases match TRBD1. V trimming: 5 bases; J trimming: 5 bases; junction bases outside the gene matches: 2. The CDR3 sequence is 14 residues long. Germline lookup yields CDR1 MNHNS and CDR2 SASEGT. The DNA of the CDR3 is TGTGCCAGCAGTCAGGACAGGGGGCATCAGCCCCAGCATTTT. Translation gives CASSQDRGHQPQHF.

The rearrangement links TRBV4-1 to TRBJ1-1; the D is unclear. Trimming cost V 6 bases and J 3 bases, with 11 bases left between them. The length of the CDR3 is 13 residues. Germline lookup yields CDR1 MGHRA and CDR2 YSYEKL. CDR3 nucleotides: TGCGCCAGCAGAAAGGGAGGGTACACTGAAGCTTTCTTT. Its translation is CASRKGGYTEAFF.

This chain joins TRBV9 and TRBJ2-1; TRBD2 matches 10 bases. Per the germline V gene, CDR1 is SGDLS and CDR2 is YYNGEE. Unmatched junction bases numbered 4, after V lost 1 base and J lost 3 bases. The CDR3 spans 16 residues. The CDR3 sequence is CASSVSRLAGYNEQFF. The CDR3 region has the DNA TGTGCCAGCAGCGTAAGCCGACTAGCGGGCTACAATGAGCAGTTCTTC.

The rearrangement links TRBV7-8 to TRBJ1-2; 7 positions match TRBD1. Trimming removed 1 base from V and 3 bases from J; junction bases left unmatched: 8. Germline lookup yields CDR1 SGHVS and CDR2 FQNEAQ. The CDR3 sequence is 16 residues long. CDR3 protein: CASSLEIMGQYYGYTF. The CDR3 coding sequence is TGTGCCAGCAGCTTAGAAATCATGGGACAGTACTATGGCTACACCTTC.

The chain is built from TRBV21-1 and TRBJ2-5; the DNA was not compared with TRBD2, the D call given in the table. TRBV21-1 is flagged as a pseudogene. CDR3 length: 15 residues. This CDR3 reads CASSKQTSGQETQYF. In nucleotides, the CDR3 is TGTGCCAGCAGCAAGCAGACTAGCGGCCAAGAGACCCAGTACTTC.

The chain carries TRBV19 and TRBJ2-5; TRBD1 might be the D (7 bases). The length of the CDR3 is 14 residues. Germline V gene data show CDR1 as LNHDA and CDR2 as SQIVND (reference sequence). V was cut by 6 bases and J by 5 bases, with 16 bases left in between. The DNA for the CDR3 is TGTGCCAGTAGAGAAGGGGGCAGCGGGGAGACCCAGTACTTC. This translates into CASREGGSGETQYF.

This chain joins TRBV7-2 and TRBJ2-1; D is perhaps TRBD1 (6 bases). The germline V gene has CDR1 SGHTA and CDR2 FQGNSA. With 3 bases removed from V and 2 bases from J, the gap between germline ends came to 11 bases. CDR3 length: 15 amino acids. CDR3 in amino acids: CASSLGQRAYNEQFF. The DNA of the CDR3 is TGTGCCAGCAGCTTGGGACAAAGGGCCTACAATGAGCAGTTCTTC.

The chain uses TRBV19 and TRBJ1-1; possibly TRBD1 for D (5 bases). CDR3 length equals 13 residues. The V and J ends lost 6 bases and 1 base respectively, with 9 bases between them. CDR1 is LNHDA and CDR2 is SQIVND in the germline V gene (reference sequence). CDR3 protein: CASRPDRNTEAFF. Here the CDR3 DNA reads TGTGCCAGTAGACCCGACAGGAACACTGAAGCTTTCTTT. Drawing the rest from reference TRBV19 and TRBJ1-1, the complete variable domain is DGGITQSPKYLFRKEGQNVTLSCEQNLNHDAMYWYRQDPGQGLRLIYYSQIVNDFQKGDIAEGYSVSREKKESFPLTVTSAQKNPTAFYLCASRPDRNTEAFFGQGTRLTVV.

The V gene is TRBV2, the J gene TRBJ2-4; D gene unclear. V shed 3 bases and J shed 6 bases, with 6 bases lying between them. Germline CDR1 and CDR2: SNHLY and FYNNEI. The CDR3 covers 12 residues. In DNA, the CDR3 is TGTGCCAGCAGTGATAACTTAAACATTCAGTACTTC. Amino acid sequence: CASSDNLNIQYF.

This sequence joins TRBV18 and TRBJ2-1; 7 bases are a match to TRBD2. Trimming at V came to 1 base and at J to 9 bases, leaving 9 bases not matched to a gene. CDR1 and CDR2 from the germline V gene are KGHSH and LQKENI. This CDR3 comprises 15 residues. The CDR3 DNA sequence: TGTGCCAGCTCACCACGTAGTACTAGCGACAGTGAGCAGTTCTTC. This codes for CASSPRSTSDSEQFF.

The rearrangement uses TRBV27 and TRBJ1-5; D call uncertain. The CDR3 covers 16 residues. V was trimmed by 2 bases and J by 0 bases, leaving 11 bases between them. Germline V gene lookup returns CDR1 MNHEY and CDR2 SMNVEV (reference sequence). The CDR3 DNA follows: TGTGCCAGCAGTTTAATGGGCCAGATTAGCAATCAGCCCCAGCATTTT. It translates to CASSLMGQISNQPQHF.

V usage is TRBV12-5 and J usage is TRBJ2-1; TRBD2 is a possible D gene (6 bases). Germline assignment: CDR1 LGHNT and CDR2 FRNRAP. Trimming took off 4 bases at V and 0 bases at J, with 16 bases between the two ends. There are 17 residues in the CDR3. Written as DNA, the CDR3 is TGTGCTAGTGGTTCCGGCGGAGGGTCCCCCTCCTACAATGAGCAGTTCTTC. Amino acids: CASGSGGGSPSYNEQFF.

The genes are TRBV7-8 and TRBJ1-4; D possibly corresponds to TRBD1 (6 bases). The V end lost 4 bases, the J end lost 8 bases, and 14 bases lay between the germline ends. There are 14 residues in the CDR3. From germline, CDR1 is SGHVS and CDR2 FQNEAQ. Here the CDR3 reads CASSYTGKQEKLFF. The CDR3 DNA is TGTGCCAGCAGCTATACAGGGAAACAAGAAAAACTGTTTTTT.

This chain connects TRBV29-1 to TRBJ2-2, with no clear D. Per germline, CDR1 SQVTM and CDR2 ANQGSEA. With 4 bases removed from V and 8 bases from J, the gap between germline ends came to 11 bases. The CDR3 is made up of 12 amino acids. In DNA form, the CDR3 reads TGCAGCGTTGCCTCAGGCCCGGGGGAGCTGTTTTTT. Protein sequence: CSVASGPGELFF.